This T cell receptor (beta chain) originates from a study of tumor-infiltrating lymphocytes in primary liver carcinoma. Background on the study: Enrolled patients were male and female, aged 30 to 69 years. The tumors, T1-T3 N0M0 lesions, were roughly 4 to 10 cm across. The study, taken as a whole, reports: Less overlap was seen in tumor-adjacent and tumor-blood pairs than in tumor region pairs.

Total RNA and DNA came together from about 21-30 mg of bulk tissue without cell sorting. Patients underwent surgical resection for primary liver carcinoma. This clonotype was found many times. What it recognizes is unknown. V was pared by 3 bases and J by 6 bases, with 25 bases between. This CDR3 comprises 18 residues. Constant-region priming of roughly 490 ng total RNA yielded TCR beta cDNA. A slightly modified ARM-PCR protocol with three nested multiplex PCR rounds produced these TCR beta libraries. For around 9 cycles apiece, the opening two PCR rounds ran with TRBV1-TRBV30 forward primers and a C-beta reverse primer. TCRdb re-called the multiplex PCR reads with MiXCR, one entry per CDR3 protein. The sample yields roughly 100,000 distinct CDR3 sequences, about 63% seen once.

This chain joins TRBV12-3 or TRBV12-4 and TRBJ2-3; D is perhaps TRBD2 (6 bases). Sequencing was performed on liver tumor tissue from sampling region 2. Subset of the sample: tumor region T2, inferior pole. The source of this sequence is a woman aged 55-69 years with primary liver carcinoma and hepatitis B virus infection. CDR3 residues: CASSFFLAGGQEGDTQYF. In nucleotides, the CDR3 is TGTGCCAGCAGTTTCTTTCTCGCGGGCGGCCAGGAGGGCGATACGCAGTATTTT.